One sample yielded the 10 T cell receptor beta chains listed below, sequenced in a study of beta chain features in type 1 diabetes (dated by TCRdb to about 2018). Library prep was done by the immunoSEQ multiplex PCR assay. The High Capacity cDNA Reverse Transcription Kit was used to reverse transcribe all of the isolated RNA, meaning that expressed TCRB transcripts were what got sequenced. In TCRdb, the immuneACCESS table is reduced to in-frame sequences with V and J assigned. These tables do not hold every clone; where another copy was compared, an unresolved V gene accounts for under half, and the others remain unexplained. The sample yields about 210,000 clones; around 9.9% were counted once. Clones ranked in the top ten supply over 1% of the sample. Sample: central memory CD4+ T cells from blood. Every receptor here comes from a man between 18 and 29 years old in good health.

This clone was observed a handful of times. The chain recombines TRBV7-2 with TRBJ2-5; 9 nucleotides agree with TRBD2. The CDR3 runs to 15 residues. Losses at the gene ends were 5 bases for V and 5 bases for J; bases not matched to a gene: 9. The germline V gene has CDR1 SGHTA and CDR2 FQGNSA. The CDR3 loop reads CASSPGGAGGETQYF. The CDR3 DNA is TGTGCCAGCAGCCCCGGAGGGGCGGGAGGGGAGACCCAGTACTTC. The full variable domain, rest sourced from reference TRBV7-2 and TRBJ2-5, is GAGVSQSPSNKVTEKGKDVELRCDPISGHTALYWYRQSLGQGLEFLIYFQGNSAPDKSGLPSDRFSAERTGGSVSTLTIQRTQQEDSAVYLCASSPGGAGGETQYFGPGTRLLVL.

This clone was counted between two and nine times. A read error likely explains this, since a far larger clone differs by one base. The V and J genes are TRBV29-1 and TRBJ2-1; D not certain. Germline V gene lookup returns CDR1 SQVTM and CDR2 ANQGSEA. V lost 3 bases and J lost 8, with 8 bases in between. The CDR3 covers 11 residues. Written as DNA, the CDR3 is TGCAGCGTTGAGCCATCGGATGAGCAGTTCTTC. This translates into CSVEPSDEQFF.

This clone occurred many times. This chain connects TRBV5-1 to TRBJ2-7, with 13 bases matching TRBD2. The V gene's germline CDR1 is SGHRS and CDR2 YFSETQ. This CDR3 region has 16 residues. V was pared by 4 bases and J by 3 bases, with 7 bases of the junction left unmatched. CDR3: CASSPKGTSGNYEQYF. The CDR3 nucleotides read TGCGCCAGCAGCCCGAAAGGGACTAGCGGGAACTACGAGCAGTACTTC. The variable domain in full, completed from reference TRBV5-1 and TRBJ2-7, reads KAGVTQTPRYLIKTRGQQVTLSCSPISGHRSVSWYQQTPGQGLQFLFEYFSETQRNKGNFPGRFSGRQFSNSRSEMNVSTLELGDSALYLCASSPKGTSGNYEQYFGPGTRLTVT.

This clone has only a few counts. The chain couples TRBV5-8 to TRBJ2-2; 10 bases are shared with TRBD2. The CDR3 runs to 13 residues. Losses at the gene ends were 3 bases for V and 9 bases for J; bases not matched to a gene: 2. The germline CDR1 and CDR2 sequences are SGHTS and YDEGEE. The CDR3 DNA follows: TGTGCCAGCAGCTCAACTAGCGGGAGGGAGCTGTTTTTT. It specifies CASSSTSGRELFF.

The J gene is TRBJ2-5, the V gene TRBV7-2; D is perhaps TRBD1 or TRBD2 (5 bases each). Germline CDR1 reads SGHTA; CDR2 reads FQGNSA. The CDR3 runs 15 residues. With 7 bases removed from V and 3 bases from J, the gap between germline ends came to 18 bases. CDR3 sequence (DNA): TGTGCCAGCAACTTGGCAGGGACCGACAAAGAGACCCAGTACTTC. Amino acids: CASNLAGTDKETQYF.

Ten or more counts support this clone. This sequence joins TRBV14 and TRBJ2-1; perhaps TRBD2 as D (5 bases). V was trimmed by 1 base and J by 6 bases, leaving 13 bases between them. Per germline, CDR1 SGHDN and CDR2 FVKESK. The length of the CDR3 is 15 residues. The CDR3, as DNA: TGTGCCAGCAGCCAAGTTAAGCGGACCGCCAATGAGCAGTTCTTC. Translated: CASSQVKRTANEQFF. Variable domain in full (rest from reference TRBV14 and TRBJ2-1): EAGVTQFPSHSVIEKGQTVTLRCDPISGHDNLYWYRRVMGKEIKFLLHFVKESKQDESGMPNNRFLAERTGGTYSTLKVQPAELEDSGVYFCASSQVKRTANEQFFGPGTRLTVL.

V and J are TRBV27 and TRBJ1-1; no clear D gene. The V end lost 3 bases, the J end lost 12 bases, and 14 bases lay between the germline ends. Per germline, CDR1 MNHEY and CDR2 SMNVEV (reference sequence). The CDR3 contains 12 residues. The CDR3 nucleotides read TGTGCCAGCAGTTTCCTGGGCGGCGTAACTTTCTTT. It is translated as CASSFLGGVTFF.

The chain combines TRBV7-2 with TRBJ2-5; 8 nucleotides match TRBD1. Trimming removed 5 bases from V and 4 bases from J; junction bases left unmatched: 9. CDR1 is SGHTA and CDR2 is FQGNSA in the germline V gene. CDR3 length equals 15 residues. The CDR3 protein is CASSRRQGRSETQYF. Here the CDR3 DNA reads TGTGCCAGCAGCCGTCGACAGGGGCGTTCAGAGACCCAGTACTTC.

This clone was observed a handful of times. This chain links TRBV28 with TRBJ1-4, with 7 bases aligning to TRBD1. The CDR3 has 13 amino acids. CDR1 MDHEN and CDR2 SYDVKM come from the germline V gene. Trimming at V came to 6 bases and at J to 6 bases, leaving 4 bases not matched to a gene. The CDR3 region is CASRSTGYEKLFF. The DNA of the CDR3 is TGTGCCAGCAGATCGACAGGGTATGAAAAACTGTTTTTT.

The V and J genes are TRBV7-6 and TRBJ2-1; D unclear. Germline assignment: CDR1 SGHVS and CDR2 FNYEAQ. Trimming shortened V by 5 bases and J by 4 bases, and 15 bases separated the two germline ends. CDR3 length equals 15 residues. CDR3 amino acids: CASSLGSDRYNEQFF. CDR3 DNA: TGTGCCAGCAGCCTAGGCAGTGACCGTTACAATGAGCAGTTCTTC.